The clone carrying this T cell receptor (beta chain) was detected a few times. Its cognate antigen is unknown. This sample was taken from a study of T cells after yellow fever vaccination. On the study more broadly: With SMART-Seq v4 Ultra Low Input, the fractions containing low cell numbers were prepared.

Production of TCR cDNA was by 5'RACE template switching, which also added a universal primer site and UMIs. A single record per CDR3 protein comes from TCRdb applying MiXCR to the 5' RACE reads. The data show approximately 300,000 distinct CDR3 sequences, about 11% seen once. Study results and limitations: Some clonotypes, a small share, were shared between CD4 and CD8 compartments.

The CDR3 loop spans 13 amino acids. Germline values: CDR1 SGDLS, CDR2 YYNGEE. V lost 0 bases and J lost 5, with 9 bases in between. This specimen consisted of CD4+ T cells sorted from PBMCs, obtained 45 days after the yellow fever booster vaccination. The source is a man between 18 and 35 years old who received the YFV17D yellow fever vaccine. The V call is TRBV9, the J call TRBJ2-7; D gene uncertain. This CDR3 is CASSVGPANEQYF. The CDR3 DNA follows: TGTGCCAGCAGCGTAGGTCCGGCGAACGAGCAGTACTTC.